The T cell receptor (beta chain) described here comes from a study of beta chain features in type 1 diabetes. This clone showed up just a few times. Expressed TCRB transcripts were sequenced after all isolated RNA was converted to cDNA. Data came from immunoSEQ multiplex PCR; TCRdb stores just in-frame clones and leaves some out. Of a few hundred thousand clones in the sample, approximately 10% are singletons; the top ten hold about 1.2%. Germline V gene data show CDR1 as SGHDN and CDR2 as FVKESK. Trimming removed 4 bases from V and 6 bases from J, with 16 bases in between. The CDR3 has 15 amino acids.

Sequenced: central memory CD4+ T cells from blood. This rearrangement joins TRBV14 to TRBJ2-1; D uncertain. The receptor was derived from a man in his late teens or twenties in good health. The CDR3 bases are TGTGCCAGCAGCCTCCAGGAGAAAGACTTCAATGAGCAGTTCTTC. Residues: CASSLQEKDFNEQFF.